One sample yielded the 29 T cell receptor beta chains listed below, sequenced in a study of blood T cell repertoires in COVID-19. Repertoires were generated with immunoSEQ multiplex PCR, while TCRdb's copy carries only in-frame clones and drops some. The sample consists of 65,000 to 75,000 clones, about nine tenths of them appearing once. The source material was peripheral blood. These receptors were obtained from a human donor with active COVID-19. The donor label of this sample is uncertain.

The chain combines TRBV5-4 with TRBJ2-2; D might be TRBD1 (5 bases). V lost 3 bases to trimming and J lost 1 base, with 10 bases between them. Per germline, CDR1 SGHNT and CDR2 YYREEE (reference sequence). This CDR3 has 15 residues. The CDR3 DNA sequence: TGTGCCAGCAGCTCCTCGACAGTGAACACCGGGGAGCTGTTTTTT. This sequence encodes CASSSSTVNTGELFF.

This chain uses TRBV30 with TRBJ1-2, with D unclear. CDR3 length equals 13 residues. Trimming cost V 2 bases and J 2 bases, with 9 bases left between them. Germline CDR1 reads GTSNPN; CDR2 reads SVGIG (reference sequence). The CDR3 DNA is TGTGCCTGGAGTCGGGTCCCAAACTATGGCTACACCTTC. This gives the protein CAWSRVPNYGYTF.

This chain links TRBV18 with TRBJ1-3, with D perhaps TRBD1 (5 bases). This CDR3 has 14 amino acids. V shed 1 base and J shed 2 bases, with 6 bases lying between them. Germline assignment: CDR1 KGHSH and CDR2 LQKENI. This chain's CDR3 is CASSPRRAGNTIYF. CDR3 in DNA: TGTGCCAGCTCACCACGCAGGGCTGGAAACACCATATATTTT.

CDR3 nucleotides: TGTGCCACCAGCAGAGTATTGGGGCAAAGAGATGGCTACACCTTC. This codes for CATSRVLGQRDGYTF. V usage is TRBV15 and J usage is TRBJ1-2; D is possibly TRBD1 (5 bases). V lost 1 base and J 6 bases, leaving 15 bases between the germline ends. Germline-derived CDR1 and CDR2 are LNHNV and YYDKDF (reference sequence). CDR3 length equals 15 residues.

J is TRBJ2-1 and V is TRBV10-3; tentatively, D is TRBD1 (6 bases). With 8 bases removed from V and 4 bases from J, the gap between germline ends came to 15 bases. Per germline, CDR1 ENHRY and CDR2 SYGVKD. The CDR3 is 14 amino acids. The CDR3 DNA reads TGTGCCATCTCCCGGGACATCGAATACAATGAGCAGTTCTTC. Translating it yields CAISRDIEYNEQFF.

The chain combines TRBV7-3 with TRBJ2-1; 8 bases agree with TRBD1. V trimming: 4 bases; J trimming: 0 bases; junction bases outside the gene matches: 8. Germline V gene lookup returns CDR1 SGHTA and CDR2 FQGTGA. CDR3 length: 17 residues. The CDR3 region has the DNA TGTGCCAGCAGCTCCTACAGGACAGGGACCTCCTACAATGAGCAGTTCTTC. This translates into CASSSYRTGTSYNEQFF.

This clone was seen more than once but under ten times. The V call is TRBV7-2, the J call TRBJ1-6; the D gene is possibly TRBD1 (6 bases). The CDR3 consists of 16 residues. From germline, CDR1 is SGHTA and CDR2 FQGNSA. Trimming took off 4 bases at V and 1 base at J, with 11 bases between the two ends. The CDR3 region has the DNA TGTGCCAGCAGCTGGCAACAGGGTTCCTATAATTCACCCCTCCACTTT. It encodes CASSWQQGSYNSPLHF.

V is TRBV7-9 and J is TRBJ2-1, with TRBD1 identical over 9 bases. Germline V gene data show CDR1 as SEHNR and CDR2 as FQNEAQ (reference sequence). This CDR3 has 13 residues. V trimming: 5 bases; J trimming: 6 bases; junction bases outside the gene matches: 2. DNA for the CDR3: TGTGCCAGCAGCAAGGGACAGGGCAATGAGCAGTTCTTC. Its translation is CASSKGQGNEQFF.

This clone was counted once. This chain joins TRBV28 and TRBJ2-7; 9 bases match TRBD1. The V segment lost 5 bases and the J segment 4 bases; nucleotides outside the gene matches: 6. The germline V gene has CDR1 MDHEN and CDR2 SYDVKM. The CDR3 runs to 14 residues. The CDR3 region is CASSPFDRGYEQYF. The CDR3, as DNA: TGTGCCAGCAGTCCGTTCGACAGGGGGTACGAGCAGTACTTC.

This clone occurred once. This chain links TRBV18 with TRBJ1-1; possibly TRBD1 for D (6 bases). The CDR3 runs 14 residues. Germline lookup yields CDR1 KGHSH and CDR2 LQKENI. V lost 4 bases and J lost 5, with 14 bases in between. For the CDR3, the DNA is TGTGCCAGCTCACAGCTCGGGGGGCAGACTGAAGCTTTCTTT. It codes for CASSQLGGQTEAFF.

The V and J genes are TRBV28 and TRBJ2-2; possibly TRBD1 for D (6 bases). Per the germline V gene, CDR1 is MDHEN and CDR2 is SYDVKM. V shed 7 bases and J shed 3 bases, with 15 bases lying between them. CDR3 length: 15 amino acids. This CDR3 reads CASIFRGTDTGELFF. The CDR3 DNA reads as TGTGCCAGCATATTTAGGGGGACGGACACCGGGGAGCTGTTTTTT.

This chain links TRBV6-2 or TRBV6-3 with TRBJ1-5, with D perhaps matching TRBD1 (5 bases). Between the trimmed V and J ends, which lost 0 bases and 5 bases, there was a span of 5 bases. The CDR3 spans 13 residues. Germline V CDR1 and CDR2: MNHEY, SVGEGT. CDR3 sequence: CASSYSTDQPQHF. Written as DNA, the CDR3 is TGTGCCAGCAGTTACTCGACAGATCAGCCCCAGCATTTT.

The chain links TRBV30 to TRBJ1-4; D ambiguous. Germline V CDR1 and CDR2: GTSNPN, SVGIG (reference sequence). The germline V and J ends were trimmed by 2 bases and 0 bases, with 7 bases remaining between them. The CDR3 sequence is 14 residues long. The CDR3 sequence is CAWSLQATNEKLFF. The CDR3 bases are TGTGCCTGGAGTCTCCAGGCAACTAATGAAAAACTGTTTTTT.

This rearrangement joins TRBV6-5 to TRBJ2-7; the D gene is possibly TRBD2 (7 bases). V dropped 0 bases and J dropped 4 bases, with 10 bases sitting between them. Per germline, CDR1 MNHEY and CDR2 SVGAGI. This CDR3 comprises 14 residues. CDR3 region: CASSYSGGLYEQYF. Written as DNA, the CDR3 is TGTGCCAGCAGTTACTCCGGGGGGCTATACGAGCAGTACTTC.

The chain employs TRBV27 and TRBJ1-6, with D tentatively TRBD1 (5 bases). The germline V gene has CDR1 MNHEY and CDR2 SMNVEV (reference sequence). The CDR3 runs to 13 residues. V dropped 5 bases and J dropped 16 bases, with 18 bases sitting between them. The DNA of the CDR3 is TGTGCCAGCAGTCCCCTGGACACTGACCGGCTCCACTTT. The encoded protein is CASSPLDTDRLHF.

The table lists this clone with a count of one. V is TRBV18 and J is TRBJ2-7; 10 positions agree with TRBD1. The germline CDR1 and CDR2 sequences are KGHSH and LQKENI. V trimming: 2 bases; J trimming: 3 bases; junction bases outside the gene matches: 4. The CDR3 covers 15 residues. Written as DNA, the CDR3 is TGTGCCAGCTCACCAACGACAGGGGGCTACTACGAGCAGTACTTC. Amino acids: CASSPTTGGYYEQYF.

This clone was seen just once. This sequence joins TRBV7-2 and TRBJ2-3, with 7 nucleotides matching TRBD2. The CDR3 contains 14 residues. In germline, CDR1 is SGHTA, CDR2 FQGNSA. The junction had 7 bases not matched to a gene; V was cut back by 4 bases and J by 6 bases. CDR3 in DNA: TGTGCCAGCAGCTCCCGACTAGCCTCCGATACGCAGTATTTT. Protein sequence: CASSSRLASDTQYF.

This chain connects TRBV28 to TRBJ2-5; perhaps TRBD2 as D (5 bases). Trimming cost V 6 bases and J 3 bases, with 20 bases left between them. Per the germline V gene, CDR1 is MDHEN and CDR2 is SYDVKM. This CDR3 contains 16 residues. The DNA for the CDR3 is TGTGCCAGCAGCCGCCAGCGGTCGGGTCTTAAAGAGACCCAGTACTTC. Translation: CASSRQRSGLKETQYF.

This clone was seen just once. The chain uses TRBV28 and TRBJ2-5; 9 positions match TRBD1. CDR3 length: 14 amino acids. Germline lookup yields CDR1 MDHEN and CDR2 SYDVKM. V shed 6 bases and J 6 bases; nucleotides not matched to a gene: 8. CDR3 nucleotides: TGTGCCAGCAGGTCTCCACAGGGGGCAAAGACCCAGTACTTC. Amino acid sequence: CASRSPQGAKTQYF.

This clone occurred a few times. The chain uses TRBV4-1 and TRBJ1-5; possible D gene TRBD1, 6 bases. The V end lost 5 bases, the J end lost 10 bases, and 21 bases lay between the germline ends. CDR1 and CDR2 (germline): MGHRA, YSYEKL. The CDR3 is made up of 15 amino acids. The CDR3 DNA follows: TGCGCCAGCAGCGCTTACAGGGCCGCTAACGATCCCCAGCATTTT. Its translation: CASSAYRAANDPQHF.

This CDR3 reads CASSEDRSSYNSPLHF. The CDR3 DNA is TGTGCCAGCAGCGAGGACAGGAGCTCCTATAATTCACCCCTCCACTTT. The chain has TRBV11-2 and TRBJ1-6; 7 nucleotides line up with TRBD1. Germline lookup yields CDR1 SGHAT and CDR2 FQNNGV. The CDR3 is 16 residues long. V shed 5 bases, J shed 0 bases, and the junction held 4 bases outside the gene matches.

This clone occurred once. V usage is TRBV11-3 and J usage is TRBJ2-3; possibly TRBD2 for D (6 bases). Trimming removed 1 base at V and 2 bases at J, with 10 bases between. In germline, CDR1 is SGHNT, CDR2 YENEEA. This CDR3 spans 15 amino acids. Here the CDR3 DNA reads TGTGCCAGCAGCTTAGGGGCGGGACTCACAGATACGCAGTATTTT. It translates to CASSLGAGLTDTQYF.

The rearrangement uses TRBV30 and TRBJ2-1; D possibly corresponds to TRBD2 (6 bases). V shed 1 base and J shed 1 base, with 11 bases lying between them. The germline gives CDR1 GTSNPN, CDR2 SVGIG (reference sequence). The CDR3 totals 15 residues. The CDR3 nucleotides are TGTGCCTGGAGTGAGAAGGCGGGGTCCTACAATGAGCAGTTCTTC. It translates to CAWSEKAGSYNEQFF.

This chain links TRBV12-3 or TRBV12-4 with TRBJ2-7; the D gene is possibly TRBD2 (6 bases). The length of the CDR3 is 13 residues. V dropped 5 bases and J dropped 7 bases, with 15 bases sitting between them. The CDR3 is CASSLGNAGEQYF. The CDR3 DNA reads as TGTGCCAGCAGTCTAGGCAACGCGGGGGAGCAGTACTTC.

The gene calls are TRBV6-5 and TRBJ1-2; TRBD1 matches 7 bases. The germline V gene encodes CDR1 MNHEY and CDR2 SVGAGI. V lost 6 bases to trimming and J lost 4 bases; unmatched junction nucleotides: 11. The CDR3 sequence is 15 residues long. The CDR3: CASSQGQANFYGYTF. As DNA, the CDR3 is TGTGCCAGCAGCCAAGGACAGGCGAACTTCTATGGCTACACCTTC.

The V gene is TRBV5-4, the J gene TRBJ1-1, with 8 positions matching TRBD1. With V trimmed by 0 bases and J by 5 bases, 3 bases remained unmatched. Germline assignment: CDR1 SGHNT and CDR2 YYREEE (reference sequence). The CDR3 is 14 residues long. This chain's CDR3 is CASSLEGQGTEAFF. CDR3 coding DNA: TGTGCCAGCAGCTTGGAAGGACAGGGAACTGAAGCTTTCTTT.

The CDR3 region is CASSQDRAYEQYF. The CDR3 region has the DNA TGTGCCAGCAGTCAGGACAGGGCCTACGAGCAGTACTTC. V gene TRBV3-1 (or the pseudogene TRBV3-2) combines with J gene TRBJ2-7, with 8 bases lining up with TRBD1. The J segment lost 2 bases and the V segment lost 6 bases, leaving 3 bases of the junction unmatched. Germline V gene sequence: CDR1 LGHDT, CDR2 YNNKEL (reference sequence). This CDR3 spans 13 amino acids.

V is TRBV13 and J is TRBJ1-2; D perhaps matches TRBD1 (5 bases). The CDR3 runs 15 residues. Germline V gene sequence: CDR1 PRHDT, CDR2 FYEKMQ (reference sequence). Deletions cut 0 bases from V and 7 bases from J, with 15 bases between. The CDR3 here is CASSLGRWGEIGYTF. The CDR3 region has the DNA TGTGCCAGCAGCTTAGGCCGGTGGGGGGAAATTGGCTACACCTTC.

V is TRBV6-2 or TRBV6-3 and J is TRBJ2-5, with 9 bases matching TRBD2. V trimming: 6 bases; J trimming: 4 bases; junction bases outside the gene matches: 21. Per the germline V gene, CDR1 is MNHEY and CDR2 is SVGEGT. The CDR3 runs 19 residues. As DNA, the CDR3 is TGTGCCAGCAGCCAGGGACCCTCTAGCGGGATGGGCCGAGGAGAGACCCAGTACTTC. It yields the protein CASSQGPSSGMGRGETQYF.